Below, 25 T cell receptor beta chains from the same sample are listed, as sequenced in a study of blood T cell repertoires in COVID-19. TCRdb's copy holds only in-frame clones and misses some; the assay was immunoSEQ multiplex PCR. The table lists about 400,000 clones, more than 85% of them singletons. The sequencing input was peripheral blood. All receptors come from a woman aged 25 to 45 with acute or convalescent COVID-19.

In DNA form, the CDR3 reads TGTGCCAGCATAGCAGGGGAGCACCTTAATTCACCCCTCCACTTT. Its translation: CASIAGEHLNSPLHF. The V gene is TRBV2, the J gene TRBJ1-6; TRBD1 might be the D (6 bases). Germline lookup yields CDR1 SNHLY and CDR2 FYNNEI. This CDR3 spans 15 amino acids. V was cut by 7 bases and J by 6 bases, with 16 bases left in between.

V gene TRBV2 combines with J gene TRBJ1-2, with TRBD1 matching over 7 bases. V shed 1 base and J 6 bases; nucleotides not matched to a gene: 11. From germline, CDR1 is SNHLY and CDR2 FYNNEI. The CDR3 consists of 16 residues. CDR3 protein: CASSEDKGGRENGYTF. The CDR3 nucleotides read TGTGCCAGCAGTGAAGATAAAGGGGGCAGAGAGAATGGCTACACCTTC.

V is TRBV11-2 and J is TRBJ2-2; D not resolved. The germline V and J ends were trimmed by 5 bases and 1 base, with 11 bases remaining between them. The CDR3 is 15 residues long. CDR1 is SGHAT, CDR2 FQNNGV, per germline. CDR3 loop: CASSIDTVNTGELFF. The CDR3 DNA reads TGTGCCAGCAGCATCGACACCGTGAACACCGGGGAGCTGTTTTTT.

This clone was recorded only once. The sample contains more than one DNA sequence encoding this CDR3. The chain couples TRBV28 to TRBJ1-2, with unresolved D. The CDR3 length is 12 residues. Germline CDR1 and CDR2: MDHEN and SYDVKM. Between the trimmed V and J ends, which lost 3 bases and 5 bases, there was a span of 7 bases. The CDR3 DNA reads TGTGCCAGCAGTTTGAGAGGGTATGGCTACACCTTC. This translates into CASSLRGYGYTF.

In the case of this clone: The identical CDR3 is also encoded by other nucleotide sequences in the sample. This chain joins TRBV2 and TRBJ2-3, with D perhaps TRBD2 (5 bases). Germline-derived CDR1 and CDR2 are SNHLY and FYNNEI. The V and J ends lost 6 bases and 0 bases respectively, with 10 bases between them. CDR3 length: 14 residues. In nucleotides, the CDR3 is TGTGCCAGCAGCGGGGATCGAAGCACAGATACGCAGTATTTT. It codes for CASSGDRSTDTQYF. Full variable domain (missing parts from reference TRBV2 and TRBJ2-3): EPEVTQTPSHQVTQMGQEVILRCVPISNHLYFYWYRQILGQKVEFLVSFYNNEISEKSEIFDDQFSVERPDGSNFTLKIRSTKLEDSAMYFCASSGDRSTDTQYFGPGTRLTVL.

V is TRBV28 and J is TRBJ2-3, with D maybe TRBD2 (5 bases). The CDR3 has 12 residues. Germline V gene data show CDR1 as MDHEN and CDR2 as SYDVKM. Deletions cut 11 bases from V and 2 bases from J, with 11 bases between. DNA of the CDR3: TGTGCCGCAGGAGGACTCACAGATACGCAGTATTTT. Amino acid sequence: CAAGGLTDTQYF.

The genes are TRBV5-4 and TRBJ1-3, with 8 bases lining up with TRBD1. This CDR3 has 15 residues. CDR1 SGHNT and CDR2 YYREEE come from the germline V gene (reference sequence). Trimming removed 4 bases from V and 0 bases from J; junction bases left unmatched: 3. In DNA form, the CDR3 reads TGTGCCAGCAGCAAACAGGGGGACTCTGGAAACACCATATATTTT. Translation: CASSKQGDSGNTIYF.

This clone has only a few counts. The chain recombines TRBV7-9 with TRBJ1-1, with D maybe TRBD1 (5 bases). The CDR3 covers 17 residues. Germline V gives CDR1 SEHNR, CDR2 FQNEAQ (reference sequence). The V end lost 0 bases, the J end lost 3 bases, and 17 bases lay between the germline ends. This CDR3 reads CASSLAETTVRDTEAFF. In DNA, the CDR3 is TGTGCCAGCAGCTTAGCCGAAACGACAGTTCGGGACACTGAAGCTTTCTTT.

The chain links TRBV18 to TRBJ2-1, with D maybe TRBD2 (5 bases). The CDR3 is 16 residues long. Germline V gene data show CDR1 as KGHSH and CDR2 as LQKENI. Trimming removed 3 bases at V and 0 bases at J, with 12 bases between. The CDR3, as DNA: TGTGCCAGCTCACCCGATGGGGAGAGCTCCTACAATGAGCAGTTCTTC. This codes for CASSPDGESSYNEQFF.

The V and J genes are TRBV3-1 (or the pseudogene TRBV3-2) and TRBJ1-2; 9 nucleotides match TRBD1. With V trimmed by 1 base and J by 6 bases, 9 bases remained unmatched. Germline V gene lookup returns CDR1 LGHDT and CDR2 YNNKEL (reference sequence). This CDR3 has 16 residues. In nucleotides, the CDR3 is TGTGCCAGCAGCCAAGCGGCTACAGGGGGCGTCGATGGCTACACCTTC. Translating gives CASSQAATGGVDGYTF.

Here the CDR3 DNA reads TGTGCCAGCAAAAACAGGGTCCGCACAGATACGCAGTATTTT. It yields the protein CASKNRVRTDTQYF. The chain employs TRBV28 and TRBJ2-3; weak D call: TRBD1 (6 bases). This CDR3 is 14 amino acids long. Per germline, CDR1 MDHEN and CDR2 SYDVKM. V lost 7 bases, J lost 1 base, and 12 bases lay in between.

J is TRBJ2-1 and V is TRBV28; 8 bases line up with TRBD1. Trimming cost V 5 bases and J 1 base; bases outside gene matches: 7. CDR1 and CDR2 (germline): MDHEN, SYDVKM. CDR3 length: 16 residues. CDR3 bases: TGTGCCAGCAGTCCGAGGACAGGGAGGTCCTACAATGAGCAGTTCTTC. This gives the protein CASSPRTGRSYNEQFF.

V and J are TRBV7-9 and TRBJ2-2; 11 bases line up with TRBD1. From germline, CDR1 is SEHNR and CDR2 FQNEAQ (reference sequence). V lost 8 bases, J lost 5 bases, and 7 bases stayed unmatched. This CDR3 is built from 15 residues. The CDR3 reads CASRSGTGGTGELFF. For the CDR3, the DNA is TGTGCCAGCCGCTCAGGGACAGGGGGTACCGGGGAGCTGTTTTTT.

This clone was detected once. CDR3 sequence (DNA): TGTGCCAGCAGTACTAGCGGGGGGATTGAGCAGTTCTTC. Translation: CASSTSGGIEQFF. The chain combines TRBV6-5 with TRBJ2-1, with TRBD2 matching 12 bases. The length of the CDR3 is 13 residues. After removal of 5 bases from V and 9 bases from J, the junction contained 2 bases not matched to a gene. Germline lookup yields CDR1 MNHEY and CDR2 SVGAGI.

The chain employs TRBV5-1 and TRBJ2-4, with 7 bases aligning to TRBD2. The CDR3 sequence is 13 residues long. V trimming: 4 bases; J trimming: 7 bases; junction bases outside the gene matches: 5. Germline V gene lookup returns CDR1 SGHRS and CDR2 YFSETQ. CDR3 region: CASSPPGGNIQYF. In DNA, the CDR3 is TGCGCCAGCAGCCCACCCGGGGGGAACATTCAGTACTTC.

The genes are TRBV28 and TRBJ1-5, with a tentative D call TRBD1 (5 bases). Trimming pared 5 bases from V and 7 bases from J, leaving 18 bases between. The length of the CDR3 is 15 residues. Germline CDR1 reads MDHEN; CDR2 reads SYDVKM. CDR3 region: CASSLFSGKGQPQHF. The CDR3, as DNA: TGTGCCAGCAGTCTCTTTTCAGGGAAGGGACAGCCCCAGCATTTT.

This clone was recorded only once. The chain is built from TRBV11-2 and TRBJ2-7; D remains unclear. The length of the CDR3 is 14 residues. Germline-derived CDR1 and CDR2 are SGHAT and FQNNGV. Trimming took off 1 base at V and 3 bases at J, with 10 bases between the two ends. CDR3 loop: CASSLAAGFYEQYF. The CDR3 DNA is TGTGCCAGCAGCTTAGCCGCAGGCTTCTACGAGCAGTACTTC.

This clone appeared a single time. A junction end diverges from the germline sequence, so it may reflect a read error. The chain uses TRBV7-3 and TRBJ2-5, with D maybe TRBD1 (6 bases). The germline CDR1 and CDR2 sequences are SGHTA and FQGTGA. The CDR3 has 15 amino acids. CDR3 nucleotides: TGTGCCAACAGCCCGACAGGACTCGTCGGGGAGACCCAGTACTTC. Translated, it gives CANSPTGLVGETQYF.

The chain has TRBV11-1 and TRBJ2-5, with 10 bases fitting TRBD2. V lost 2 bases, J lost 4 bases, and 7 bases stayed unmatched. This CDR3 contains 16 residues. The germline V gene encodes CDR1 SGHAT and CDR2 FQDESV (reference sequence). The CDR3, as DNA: TGTGCCAGCAGCTTATCAGCGGGGGGGCCGGGAGAGACCCAGTACTTC. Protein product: CASSLSAGGPGETQYF.

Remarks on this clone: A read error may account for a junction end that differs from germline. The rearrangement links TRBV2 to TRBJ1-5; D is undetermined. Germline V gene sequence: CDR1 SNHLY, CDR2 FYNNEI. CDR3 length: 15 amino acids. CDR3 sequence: CASREARISNQPQHF. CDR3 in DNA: TGTGCCAGCAGGGAAGCCAGAATTAGCAATCAGCCCCAGCATTTT.

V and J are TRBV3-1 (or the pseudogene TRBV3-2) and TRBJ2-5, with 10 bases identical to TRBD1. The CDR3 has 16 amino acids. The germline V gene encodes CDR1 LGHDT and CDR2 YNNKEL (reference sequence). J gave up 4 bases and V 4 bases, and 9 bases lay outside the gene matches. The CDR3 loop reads CASSLRSGTGAETQYF. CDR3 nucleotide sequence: TGTGCCAGCAGCCTCCGGTCCGGGACAGGGGCAGAGACCCAGTACTTC.

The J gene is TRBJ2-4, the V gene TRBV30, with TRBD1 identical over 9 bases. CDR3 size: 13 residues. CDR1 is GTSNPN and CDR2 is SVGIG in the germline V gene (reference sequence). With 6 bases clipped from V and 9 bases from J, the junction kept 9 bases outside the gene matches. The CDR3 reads CACSMGQGRIQYF. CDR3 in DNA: TGTGCCTGCTCGATGGGACAGGGTCGCATTCAGTACTTC.

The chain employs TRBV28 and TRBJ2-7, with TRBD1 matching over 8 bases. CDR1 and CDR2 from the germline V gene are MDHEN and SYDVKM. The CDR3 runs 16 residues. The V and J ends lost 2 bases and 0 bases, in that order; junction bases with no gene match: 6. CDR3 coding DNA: TGTGCCAGCAGTTTAGCGACAGGGGTTTTCTCCTACGAGCAGTACTTC. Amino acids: CASSLATGVFSYEQYF.

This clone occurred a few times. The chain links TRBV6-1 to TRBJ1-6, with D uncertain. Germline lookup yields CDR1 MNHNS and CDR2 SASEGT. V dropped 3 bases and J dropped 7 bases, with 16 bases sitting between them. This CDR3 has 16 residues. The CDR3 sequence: CASSESLRSENSPLHF. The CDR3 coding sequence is TGTGCCAGCAGTGAGTCCCTACGGTCTGAGAATTCACCCCTCCACTTT.

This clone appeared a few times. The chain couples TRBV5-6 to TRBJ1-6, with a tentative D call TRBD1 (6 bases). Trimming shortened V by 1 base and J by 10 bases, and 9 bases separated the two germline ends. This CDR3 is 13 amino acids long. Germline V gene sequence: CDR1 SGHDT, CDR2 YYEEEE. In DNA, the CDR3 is TGTGCCAGCAGCTTGAACAGGGTGTCACCCCTCCACTTT. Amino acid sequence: CASSLNRVSPLHF. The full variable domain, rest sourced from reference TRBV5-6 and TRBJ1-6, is DAGVTQSPTHLIKTRGQQVTLRCSPKSGHDTVSWYQQALGQGPQFIFQYYEEEERQRGNFPDRFSGHQFPNYSSELNVNALLLGDSALYLCASSLNRVSPLHFGNGTRLTVT.